The next 32 T cell receptor beta chains were all read from a single sample in a study of blood T cell repertoires in COVID-19. Assay used: immunoSEQ multiplex PCR; TCRdb lists only in-frame clones, some missing. Here the sample spans approximately 94,000 clones, about 79% being singletons. The sequencing input was peripheral blood. The source is a man between 60 and 75 years old with acute or convalescent COVID-19.

The V and J genes are TRBV19 and TRBJ2-7; 10 bases fit TRBD2. There are 13 residues in the CDR3. Germline V gives CDR1 LNHDA, CDR2 SQIVND (reference sequence). V shed 4 bases, J shed 5 bases, and the junction held 2 bases outside the gene matches. Here the CDR3 reads CASSRLAGNEQYF. In nucleotides, the CDR3 is TGTGCCAGTAGTAGACTAGCGGGTAACGAGCAGTACTTC. The variable domain in full, with the rest retrieved from reference TRBV19 and TRBJ2-7, is DGGITQSPKYLFRKEGQNVTLSCEQNLNHDAMYWYRQDPGQGLRLIYYSQIVNDFQKGDIAEGYSVSREKKESFPLTVTSAQKNPTAFYLCASSRLAGNEQYFGPGTRLTVT.

V gene TRBV6-5 combines with J gene TRBJ1-3; TRBD1 might be the D (5 bases). Germline V gene sequence: CDR1 MNHEY, CDR2 SVGAGI. Trimming took 9 bases from V and 0 from J, leaving 12 bases between them. CDR3 length: 14 amino acids. This chain's CDR3 is CARGGVDSGNTIYF. For the CDR3, the DNA is TGTGCCAGGGGGGGAGTAGACTCTGGAAACACCATATATTTT.

This CDR3 is CASSLGTGVQRYF. The CDR3 coding sequence is TGTGCCAGCAGCTTAGGTACAGGGGTCCAACGGTACTTC. The chain combines TRBV7-2 with TRBJ2-7; 7 bases are shared with TRBD1. V shed 1 base, J shed 12 bases, and the junction held 9 bases outside the gene matches. Germline values: CDR1 SGHTA, CDR2 FQGNSA. The CDR3 is 13 amino acids.

V is TRBV9 and J is TRBJ2-1; the match to TRBD2 covers 7 bases. This CDR3 contains 15 residues. Losses at the gene ends were 0 bases for V and 3 bases for J; bases not matched to a gene: 3. Germline CDR1 SGDLS, CDR2 YYNGEE. The CDR3 DNA sequence: TGTGCCAGCAGCGTAGACGGGGGGAACTACAATGAGCAGTTCTTC. It is translated as CASSVDGGNYNEQFF.

This rearrangement joins TRBV11-3 to TRBJ1-2; TRBD1 matches at 7 bases. Losses at the gene ends were 1 base for V and 4 bases for J; bases not matched to a gene: 12. There are 17 residues in the CDR3. Germline V gene sequence: CDR1 SGHNT, CDR2 YENEEA. The CDR3 reads CASSLVRDRDHFYGYTF. DNA for the CDR3: TGTGCCAGCAGCTTAGTCCGGGACAGAGACCACTTCTATGGCTACACCTTC.

V usage is TRBV6-1 and J usage is TRBJ2-2, with D possibly TRBD1 on 5 matching bases. Deletions cut 2 bases from V and 4 bases from J, with 8 bases between. The CDR3 is 14 residues long. Germline CDR1 is MNHNS and CDR2 is SASEGT. The CDR3 protein is CASSEQGATGELFF. The DNA for the CDR3 is TGTGCCAGCAGTGAACAAGGGGCCACCGGGGAGCTGTTTTTT.

The rearrangement uses TRBV6-2 or TRBV6-3 and TRBJ2-1; 9 bases are shared with TRBD1. V dropped 6 bases and J dropped 8; count of bases not matched to a gene: 11. The CDR3 extends over 15 amino acids. Germline V gene sequence: CDR1 MNHEY, CDR2 SVGEGT. CDR3 amino acids: CASRPRQGEFYEQFF. The DNA of the CDR3 is TGTGCCAGCAGGCCTAGACAGGGGGAGTTCTATGAGCAGTTCTTC.

The gene calls are TRBV7-9 and TRBJ1-2, with D tentatively TRBD1 (6 bases). Between the trimmed V and J ends, which lost 3 bases and 6 bases, there was a span of 23 bases. The germline V gene encodes CDR1 SEHNR and CDR2 FQNEAQ (reference sequence). The length of the CDR3 is 17 residues. CDR3: CASSFGKKQGISDGYTF. The CDR3, as DNA: TGTGCCAGCAGCTTCGGCAAAAAACAGGGTATTTCAGATGGCTACACCTTC.

This chain connects TRBV27 to TRBJ1-4; possibly TRBD1 for D (6 bases). The germline V gene encodes CDR1 MNHEY and CDR2 SMNVEV (reference sequence). The CDR3 has 14 amino acids. The V end was cut by 6 bases, the J end by 0 bases, with 8 bases between. The CDR3 sequence: CASRRTATNEKLFF. Written as DNA, the CDR3 is TGTGCCAGCAGAAGGACAGCAACTAATGAAAAACTGTTTTTT.

The chain employs TRBV6-6 and TRBJ1-1; a possible D gene is TRBD1 (5 bases). The CDR3 is 14 amino acids. Germline lookup yields CDR1 MNHNY and CDR2 SVGAGI (reference sequence). Trimming shortened V by 6 bases and J by 1 base, and 12 bases separated the two germline ends. CDR3 in amino acids: CASSPGWRNTEAFF. The CDR3 nucleotides are TGTGCCAGCAGCCCAGGGTGGAGGAACACTGAAGCTTTCTTT.

The chain recombines TRBV7-2 with TRBJ2-5, with 12 bases fitting TRBD2. The CDR3 consists of 15 residues. Germline assignment: CDR1 SGHTA and CDR2 FQGNSA. Trimming removed 5 bases from V and 5 bases from J; junction bases left unmatched: 6. CDR3 protein: CASSTPLAGGETQYF. The CDR3 DNA is TGTGCCAGCAGCACCCCTCTAGCGGGGGGGGAGACCCAGTACTTC.

This clone was seen a single time. Other DNA sequences of this sample code for an identical CDR3. V gene TRBV7-2 combines with J gene TRBJ1-3, with 8 bases lining up with TRBD1. Losses at the gene ends were 3 bases for V and 3 bases for J; bases not matched to a gene: 4. The CDR3 has 15 amino acids. Per the germline V gene, CDR1 is SGHTA and CDR2 is FQGNSA. The CDR3 DNA follows: TGTGCCAGCAGCTTTCAGGGGGCGGGTGGAAACACCATATATTTT. Amino acids: CASSFQGAGGNTIYF.

The chain has TRBV11-1 and TRBJ2-1; 9 nucleotides align to TRBD1. J was trimmed by 4 bases and V by 5 bases; bases with no gene match: 6. CDR1 SGHAT and CDR2 FQDESV come from the germline V gene (reference sequence). The CDR3 totals 15 residues. The DNA of the CDR3 is TGTGCCAGCAGCATGACAGGGGGACATTACAATGAGCAGTTCTTC. Its protein is CASSMTGGHYNEQFF.

V gene TRBV5-4 combines with J gene TRBJ2-7, with 7 positions matching TRBD1. CDR1 is SGHNT, CDR2 YYREEE, per germline (reference sequence). The CDR3 is made up of 18 amino acids. V shed 0 bases, J shed 4 bases, and the junction held 16 bases outside the gene matches. CDR3 residues: CASSLGGFSGTAVYEQYV. The CDR3 DNA reads as TGTGCCAGCAGCTTGGGCGGGTTCTCGGGGACAGCGGTTTACGAGCAGTACGTC.

The chain joins TRBV11-3 to TRBJ1-2; D is ambiguous. The CDR3 totals 12 residues. CDR1 is SGHNT and CDR2 is YENEEA in the germline V gene. V was pared by 5 bases and J by 8 bases, with 12 bases between. In DNA form, the CDR3 reads TGTGCCAGCAGCCCCCGGCGGGTCGGCTACACCTTC. It specifies CASSPRRVGYTF. Using reference TRBV11-3 and TRBJ1-2 for the parts outside the CDR3, the full variable domain is EAGVVQSPRYKIIEKKQPVAFWCNPISGHNTLYWYLQNLGQGPELLIRYENEEAVDDSQLPKDRFSAERLKGVDSTLKIQPAELGDSAVYLCASSPRRVGYTFGSGTRLTVV.

This clone was detected once. The chain couples TRBV7-6 to TRBJ1-4; maybe TRBD1 (6 bases). In germline, CDR1 is SGHVS, CDR2 FNYEAQ. Trimming left V 1 base short and J 5 bases short, with 14 bases between. This CDR3 comprises 16 residues. The CDR3 DNA reads TGTGCCAGCAGCTTAGAGGGGGGGTTGGCGAATGAAAAACTGTTTTTT. It yields the protein CASSLEGGLANEKLFF.

The chain carries TRBV6-6 and TRBJ2-3; 15 bases align to TRBD2. Germline assignment: CDR1 MNHNY and CDR2 SVGAGI (reference sequence). The CDR3 totals 19 residues. Unmatched junction bases numbered 12, after V lost 5 bases and J lost 3 bases. CDR3 in DNA: TGTGCCAGCAGTCCCGGGACTAGCGGGGGGTTTCCTGTGACAGATACGCAGTATTTT. Residues: CASSPGTSGGFPVTDTQYF.

The J gene is TRBJ1-1, the V gene TRBV10-3; no firm D call. The CDR3 totals 15 residues. The germline V and J ends were trimmed by 7 bases and 0 bases, with 15 bases remaining between them. Germline lookup yields CDR1 ENHRY and CDR2 SYGVKD. The CDR3 sequence is CAITRGNLMNTEAFF. The DNA of the CDR3 is TGTGCCATCACCCGGGGAAACCTAATGAACACTGAAGCTTTCTTT.

The chain links TRBV30 to TRBJ2-1, with D perhaps matching TRBD2 (7 bases). Germline loops: CDR1 GTSNPN, CDR2 SVGIG (reference sequence). CDR3 length: 14 residues. The V end was cut by 4 bases, the J end by 2 bases, with 12 bases between. This chain's CDR3 is CAWTRGGPYNEQFF. The CDR3 coding sequence is TGTGCCTGGACTAGGGGGGGGCCCTACAATGAGCAGTTCTTC.

This clone was found a few times. V and J are TRBV7-9 and TRBJ2-5; 9 bases agree with TRBD1. The ends lost 5 bases at V and 13 bases at J; junction bases unmatched: 14. Per germline, CDR1 SEHNR and CDR2 FQNEAQ (reference sequence). The CDR3 is made up of 14 amino acids. This CDR3 reads CASSGRNRGHPGYF. CDR3 nucleotide sequence: TGTGCCAGCAGCGGACGTAACAGGGGGCACCCAGGGTACTTC.

The chain's CDR3 is CASGQGWARGRGTQYF. CDR3 DNA sequence: TGTGCCAGCGGACAGGGGTGGGCAAGAGGACGAGGGACCCAGTACTTC. The chain combines TRBV5-6 with TRBJ2-5; TRBD1 matches at 9 bases. CDR3 length equals 16 residues. V lost 7 bases to trimming and J lost 7 bases; unmatched junction nucleotides: 17. Germline loops: CDR1 SGHDT, CDR2 YYEEEE.

CDR3 region: CASGGSTQYF. In nucleotides, the CDR3 is TGTGCCAGTGGAGGGAGTACGCAGTATTTT. The chain is built from TRBV19 and TRBJ2-3; tentatively, D is TRBD2 (6 bases). V was pared by 8 bases and J by 8 bases, with 8 bases between. CDR3 length: 10 residues. CDR1 and CDR2 (germline): LNHDA, SQIVND (reference sequence). The whole variable domain, remainder taken from reference TRBV19 and TRBJ2-3, is DGGITQSPKYLFRKEGQNVTLSCEQNLNHDAMYWYRQDPGQGLRLIYYSQIVNDFQKGDIAEGYSVSREKKESFPLTVTSAQKNPTAFYLCASGGSTQYFGPGTRLTVL.

The chain recombines TRBV7-8 with TRBJ1-2; TRBD1 agrees at 7 bases. Trimming cost V 2 bases and J 7 bases; bases outside gene matches: 10. The CDR3 is 15 amino acids. Germline CDR1 and CDR2: SGHVS and FQNEAQ. CDR3 loop: CASSLTSTGFGGYTF. CDR3 sequence (DNA): TGTGCCAGCAGCTTAACTTCGACAGGGTTTGGTGGCTACACCTTC.

The chain recombines TRBV6-6 with TRBJ2-2; 7 bases match TRBD1. Per the germline V gene, CDR1 is MNHNY and CDR2 is SVGAGI (reference sequence). This CDR3 is 13 amino acids long. V lost 5 bases to trimming and J lost 6 bases; unmatched junction nucleotides: 3. The chain's CDR3 is CASSDRVPGELFF. For the CDR3, the DNA is TGTGCCAGCAGTGACAGGGTACCCGGGGAGCTGTTTTTT.

The chain couples TRBV19 to TRBJ1-4; TRBD1 is a possible D gene (5 bases). The CDR3 contains 14 residues. Looked up from germline, CDR1 is LNHDA and CDR2 is SQIVND (reference sequence). V was trimmed by 7 bases and J by 8 bases, leaving 17 bases between them. This CDR3 is CASTPRPSGEKLFF. Written as DNA, the CDR3 is TGTGCCAGTACACCGCGGCCCTCAGGGGAAAAACTGTTTTTT.

The CDR3 spells CAISTPGGSTDTQYF. The CDR3 DNA is TGTGCCATCAGCACCCCAGGGGGAAGCACAGATACGCAGTATTTT. V is TRBV10-3 and J is TRBJ2-3; 7 bases map to TRBD1. CDR1 ENHRY and CDR2 SYGVKD come from the germline V gene. The length of the CDR3 is 15 residues. V lost 6 bases to trimming and J lost 0 bases; unmatched junction nucleotides: 6.

The chain has TRBV18 and TRBJ1-2; D not certain. Trimming removed 2 bases at V and 4 bases at J, with 8 bases between. CDR1 is KGHSH, CDR2 LQKENI, per germline. The CDR3 totals 13 residues. The CDR3 spells CASSPEKIYGYTF. The CDR3 DNA sequence: TGTGCCAGCTCACCAGAGAAGATCTATGGCTACACCTTC.

The chain carries TRBV7-2 and TRBJ2-7; TRBD1 might be the D (7 bases). Trimming took off 3 bases at V and 2 bases at J, with 14 bases between the two ends. Germline lookup yields CDR1 SGHTA and CDR2 FQGNSA. The CDR3 consists of 15 residues. CDR3 region: CASSFAGQKAYEQYF. CDR3 DNA: TGTGCCAGCAGCTTCGCGGGACAGAAAGCCTACGAGCAGTACTTC.

By share, this clone counts as medium-sized. The chain has TRBV4-3 and TRBJ2-1; TRBD2 is a possible D gene (5 bases). In germline, CDR1 is LGHNA, CDR2 YSLEER. This CDR3 has 14 residues. V lost 2 bases and J lost 5, with 10 bases in between. The CDR3 loop reads CASSQLAGDNEQFF. Written as DNA, the CDR3 is TGCGCCAGCAGCCAACTAGCTGGGGACAATGAGCAGTTCTTC.

The CDR3 reads CASSSGLSYNEQFF. CDR3 bases: TGTGCCAGCTCGAGCGGGCTTTCCTACAATGAGCAGTTCTTC. The genes are TRBV7-6 and TRBJ2-1; a possible D gene is TRBD2 (6 bases). The CDR3 has 14 amino acids. V lost 8 bases to trimming and J lost 1 base, with 12 bases between them. Germline V gene lookup returns CDR1 SGHVS and CDR2 FNYEAQ.

The rearrangement joins TRBV5-1 to TRBJ1-1; D remains unclear. Germline CDR1 SGHRS, CDR2 YFSETQ. Deletions cut 4 bases from V and 4 bases from J, with 17 bases between. This CDR3 is 15 amino acids long. CDR3: CASSLERVSLTEAFF. The CDR3 region has the DNA TGCGCCAGCAGCCTGGAGAGGGTCTCACTCACTGAAGCTTTCTTT.

V usage is TRBV6-5 and J usage is TRBJ2-3; D gene ambiguous. The germline V gene encodes CDR1 MNHEY and CDR2 SVGAGI. V was clipped by 6 bases and J by 0 bases, with 7 bases between them. The CDR3 totals 13 residues. The CDR3, as DNA: TGTGCCAGCAGGCTAATTAGCACAGATACGCAGTATTTT. Protein: CASRLISTDTQYF.